The TCR beta chain described here comes from a study of shared clonotypes between healthy human individuals. Study-level points and caveats: Apart from blood, nothing was sampled; tissue repertoires likely differ.

In the source study's methods: Filtering differed because ImmunoSEQ produced junction-only sequences that carried no quality scores. Assay: immunoSEQ multiplex PCR; the TCRdb copy retains only in-frame clones and omits some. Clone size and the V and J calls come from that table; the DNA yielded D and trimming. The data show 600,000 to 750,000 clones, with approximately 79% seen just once and 1.8% held by the top ten. Germline V gene sequence: CDR1 SGHRS, CDR2 YFSETQ. Trimming stripped 0 bases from V and 1 base from J, with 10 bases between. The CDR3 covers 15 residues. Remarks on this clone: No antigen is known for it.

A CD45RA+ naive subset and a CD45RA-negative memory subset were split from CD4+ cells. The TCR comes from a woman younger than 45 in good health. Sequenced input: memory CD4+ T cells sorted from blood. The sample's subset: CD45RA-negative fraction. The chain carries TRBV5-1 and TRBJ1-1; no clear D gene. The CDR3 nucleotides are TGCGCCAGCAGCTTGGAGAGACACCCGAACACTGAAGCTTTCTTT. Translating gives CASSLERHPNTEAFF.